The 30 T cell receptor beta chains reported below all come from one sample, sequenced in a study of CD8+ T cells in alopecia areata. TCR sequencing used cDNA made by reverse transcription of extracted RNA. Assay used: immunoSEQ multiplex PCR; TCRdb lists only in-frame clones, some missing. The table has over 25,000 clones, about 74% seen once. The specimen sequenced was NKG2D-low CD8+ T cells sorted from blood. Every receptor here comes from a human donor with alopecia areata.

The J gene is TRBJ2-1, the V gene TRBV6-5; tentatively, D is TRBD1 or TRBD2 (6 bases each). CDR3 size: 14 residues. Germline loops: CDR1 MNHEY, CDR2 SVGAGI. V was cut by 4 bases and J by 7 bases, with 14 bases left in between. CDR3: CASSSPGAGNEQFF. DNA for the CDR3: TGTGCCAGCAGTTCGCCGGGGGCGGGGAATGAGCAGTTCTTC.

The rearrangement joins TRBV28 to TRBJ2-7, with unresolved D. The CDR3 consists of 14 residues. Germline V CDR1 and CDR2: MDHEN, SYDVKM. The V gene lost 3 bases and the J gene lost 2 bases, with 11 bases spanning the gap. CDR3 nucleotides: TGTGCCAGCAGTTTGGAAGGGAACCCCTACGAGCAGTACTTC. Its translation is CASSLEGNPYEQYF.

This chain links TRBV11-2 with TRBJ1-1; 9 bases line up with TRBD1. The CDR3 loop spans 16 amino acids. The V gene's germline CDR1 is SGHAT and CDR2 FQNNGV. The V gene end was trimmed by 3 bases and the J gene end by 5 bases; junction bases not matched to a gene: 10. CDR3 DNA sequence: TGTGCCAGCAGCTTGGACAGGGGCCAAAGGAAGACTGAAGCTTTCTTT. Amino acid sequence: CASSLDRGQRKTEAFF.

The CDR3 DNA follows: TGTGCCAGCAGAAAACAGGGTCCCTGGGAGACCCAGTACTTC. Translation gives CASRKQGPWETQYF. The gene calls are TRBV28 and TRBJ2-5; D may be TRBD1 (6 bases). The CDR3 extends over 14 amino acids. The germline V gene encodes CDR1 MDHEN and CDR2 SYDVKM. V lost 6 bases to trimming and J lost 5 bases, with 16 bases between them.

The chain has TRBV29-1 and TRBJ2-5, with unresolved D. V was trimmed by 3 bases and J by 5 bases, leaving 10 bases between them. Germline CDR1 is SQVTM and CDR2 is ANQGSEA. This CDR3 has 12 residues. The CDR3, as DNA: TGCAGCGTTGATACTGGGTTTGAGACCCAGTACTTC. Protein product: CSVDTGFETQYF.

This CDR3 is CASSLDWQGAGEQFF. The DNA of the CDR3 is TGTGCCAGCAGCTTAGATTGGCAGGGGGCAGGTGAGCAGTTCTTC. The chain is built from TRBV7-9 and TRBJ2-1; 8 bases map to TRBD1. Germline CDR1 SEHNR, CDR2 FQNEAQ (reference sequence). With V trimmed by 1 base and J by 9 bases, 8 bases remained unmatched. The CDR3 loop spans 15 amino acids.

V gene TRBV29-1 combines with J gene TRBJ2-7, with 15 bases that match TRBD2. The CDR3 contains 13 residues. CDR1 is SQVTM, CDR2 ANQGSEA, per germline. V dropped 7 bases and J dropped 7; count of bases not matched to a gene: 5. CDR3 protein: CSAGLAGGPEQYF. The DNA of the CDR3 is TGCAGCGCTGGACTAGCGGGAGGGCCTGAGCAGTACTTC.

The chain couples TRBV29-1 to TRBJ1-1; TRBD1 might be the D (6 bases). The CDR3 is 13 residues long. The V and J ends lost 7 bases and 2 bases respectively, with 14 bases between them. The germline V gene encodes CDR1 SQVTM and CDR2 ANQGSEA. CDR3 residues: CSARGGHNTEAFF. In nucleotides, the CDR3 is TGCAGCGCCCGGGGGGGGCACAACACTGAAGCTTTCTTT.

The chain joins TRBV29-1 to TRBJ1-2; D is unresolved. The CDR3 is 13 residues long. V was trimmed by 4 bases and J by 5 bases, leaving 14 bases between them. CDR1 is SQVTM and CDR2 is ANQGSEA in the germline V gene. The chain's CDR3 is CSVVSEVGYGYTF. The CDR3 DNA is TGCAGCGTTGTTTCCGAAGTCGGGTATGGCTACACCTTC.

The chain links TRBV7-8 to TRBJ1-1, with a weak D call TRBD1 (5 bases). Germline CDR1 SGHVS, CDR2 FQNEAQ. The CDR3 sequence is 15 residues long. Trimming took 4 bases from V and 1 from J, leaving 13 bases between them. CDR3: CASSWPGRTNTEAFF. CDR3 coding DNA: TGTGCCAGCAGCTGGCCGGGACGCACGAACACTGAAGCTTTCTTT.

The CDR3 DNA sequence: TGTGCCACCAGCAGTGGACTAGCGGAAGAGACCCAGTACTTC. Translated, it gives CATSSGLAEETQYF. This chain uses TRBV15 with TRBJ2-5; 10 positions agree with TRBD2. CDR3 length: 14 residues. Germline loops: CDR1 LNHNV, CDR2 YYDKDF (reference sequence). Trimming took 3 bases from V and 3 from J; bases not matched to a gene: 1. Filled out from reference TRBV15 and TRBJ2-5, the complete variable domain reads DAMVIQNPRYQVTQFGKPVTLSCSQTLNHNVMYWYQQKSSQAPKLLFHYYDKDFNNEADTPDNFQSRRPNTSFCFLDIRSPGLGDTAMYLCATSSGLAEETQYFGPGTRLLVL.

This clone occurred once. The genes are TRBV27 and TRBJ2-4; D unclear. V lost 7 bases to trimming and J lost 1 base, with 14 bases between them. The CDR3 loop spans 15 amino acids. CDR1 MNHEY and CDR2 SMNVEV come from the germline V gene (reference sequence). CDR3 sequence: CASTLTGVAKNIQYF. In nucleotides, the CDR3 is TGTGCCAGCACCCTTACTGGGGTTGCCAAAAACATTCAGTACTTC.

This chain uses TRBV19 with TRBJ2-6, with a tentative D call TRBD2 (6 bases). Per the germline V gene, CDR1 is LNHDA and CDR2 is SQIVND (reference sequence). V was cut by 4 bases and J by 6 bases, with 13 bases left in between. The CDR3 extends over 15 amino acids. The CDR3 here is CASSNVEGSANVLTF. CDR3 nucleotide sequence: TGTGCCAGTAGTAATGTGGAGGGGTCGGCCAACGTCCTGACTTTC.

The chain recombines TRBV29-1 with TRBJ2-1; 11 nucleotides match TRBD2. This CDR3 comprises 18 residues. The V gene end was trimmed by 6 bases and the J gene end by 7 bases; junction bases not matched to a gene: 20. Per germline, CDR1 SQVTM and CDR2 ANQGSEA. The CDR3 loop reads CSVDGTGRTSGLDNEQFF. The CDR3 DNA is TGCAGCGTGGACGGGACAGGGAGGACTAGCGGGCTAGATAATGAGCAGTTCTTC.

The chain employs TRBV27 and TRBJ2-7; no clear D gene. Trimming took 5 bases from V and 7 from J, leaving 18 bases between them. From germline, CDR1 is MNHEY and CDR2 SMNVEV (reference sequence). The CDR3 is 14 residues long. CDR3 sequence reads: CASSTTSDLREQYF. The CDR3 coding sequence is TGTGCCAGCAGTACCACATCCGATTTGAGGGAGCAGTACTTC.

The chain is built from TRBV4-1 and TRBJ2-7, with D possibly matching TRBD1 (6 bases). Trimming removed 4 bases from V and 2 bases from J, with 12 bases in between. The CDR3 consists of 14 residues. In germline, CDR1 is MGHRA, CDR2 YSYEKL. Here the CDR3 reads CASSPQGPAYEQYF. For the CDR3, the DNA is TGCGCCAGCAGCCCGCAGGGGCCCGCCTACGAGCAGTACTTC.

The CDR3 loop reads CASSWTAILRPYEQYF. CDR3 sequence (DNA): TGTGCCAGTAGTTGGACAGCAATTCTGCGGCCGTACGAGCAGTACTTC. The rearrangement uses TRBV19 and TRBJ2-7, with D tentatively TRBD1 (6 bases). The CDR3 runs to 16 residues. V gave up 5 bases and J gave up 4 bases, with 21 bases separating them. Germline loops: CDR1 LNHDA, CDR2 SQIVND (reference sequence). Combining the CDR3 with reference TRBV19 and TRBJ2-7 gives the whole variable domain DGGITQSPKYLFRKEGQNVTLSCEQNLNHDAMYWYRQDPGQGLRLIYYSQIVNDFQKGDIAEGYSVSREKKESFPLTVTSAQKNPTAFYLCASSWTAILRPYEQYFGPGTRLTVT.

A single count supports this clone. J is TRBJ1-1 and V is TRBV6-5; no definite D call. This CDR3 spans 12 amino acids. Trimming pared 1 base from V and 4 bases from J, leaving 4 bases between. The germline V gene encodes CDR1 MNHEY and CDR2 SVGAGI. The CDR3 bases are TGTGCCAGCAGTTACTACGGCACTGAAGCTTTCTTT. Amino acids: CASSYYGTEAFF.

V is TRBV7-2 and J is TRBJ1-2; possible D gene TRBD1, 5 bases. V lost 3 bases and J 2 bases, leaving 10 bases between the germline ends. This CDR3 is built from 14 residues. CDR1 is SGHTA, CDR2 FQGNSA, per germline. CDR3 nucleotides: TGTGCCAGCAGCTTCGGGACGGCCAACTATGGCTACACCTTC. This sequence encodes CASSFGTANYGYTF.

V usage is TRBV28 and J usage is TRBJ2-3; 7 positions match TRBD2. With V trimmed by 5 bases and J by 5 bases, 10 bases remained unmatched. The length of the CDR3 is 15 residues. Germline V CDR1 and CDR2: MDHEN, SYDVKM. The chain's CDR3 is CASSNSRGEGDTQYF. CDR3 coding DNA: TGTGCCAGCAGTAATAGCCGGGGGGAGGGAGATACGCAGTATTTT.

The V call is TRBV29-1, the J call TRBJ2-7; 10 bases line up with TRBD2. Germline lookup yields CDR1 SQVTM and CDR2 ANQGSEA. Trimming cost V 3 bases and J 5 bases; bases outside gene matches: 10. This CDR3 region has 15 residues. The CDR3 is CSVEYTGTSANEQYF. The CDR3 coding sequence is TGCAGCGTTGAGTACACCGGGACTAGCGCGAACGAGCAGTACTTC.

V and J are TRBV4-1 and TRBJ2-3; TRBD2 agrees at 11 bases. J gave up 3 bases and V 2 bases, and 1 base lay outside the gene matches. CDR3 length equals 15 residues. Germline CDR1 and CDR2: MGHRA and YSYEKL. The chain's CDR3 is CASSQLAGGTDTQYF. CDR3 nucleotide sequence: TGCGCCAGCAGCCAACTAGCGGGAGGAACAGATACGCAGTATTTT.

This chain connects TRBV5-4 to TRBJ2-7; 11 nucleotides line up with TRBD2. The CDR3 is 16 amino acids. Germline CDR1 and CDR2: SGHNT and YYREEE (reference sequence). V lost 1 base to trimming and J lost 6 bases; unmatched junction nucleotides: 9. The CDR3 DNA reads TGTGCCAGCAGCTTGTCGGGTAGCGGGAGGGCCTCCGAGCAGTACTTC. It translates to CASSLSGSGRASEQYF.

This rearrangement joins TRBV5-1 to TRBJ2-1, with 16 bases fitting TRBD2. V lost 3 bases, J lost 10 bases, and 1 base stayed unmatched. This CDR3 is 14 amino acids long. The germline gives CDR1 SGHRS, CDR2 YFSETQ. CDR3 DNA sequence: TGCGCCAGCAGCTCGGGACTAGCGGGAGGGGAGCAGTTCTTC. Translating it yields CASSSGLAGGEQFF.

This clone was seen more than once but under ten times. V and J are TRBV6-4 and TRBJ2-2; D is possibly TRBD1 (5 bases). CDR1 MRHNA and CDR2 SNTAGT come from the germline V gene. The CDR3 is 16 residues long. V dropped 4 bases and J dropped 3 bases, with 15 bases sitting between them. CDR3 sequence: CASSANAQGDTGELFF. The CDR3 DNA reads TGTGCCAGCAGTGCGAATGCACAAGGGGACACCGGGGAGCTGTTTTTT.

The V and J genes are TRBV4-1 and TRBJ2-2; perhaps D is TRBD1 or TRBD2 (5 bases each). Per the germline V gene, CDR1 is MGHRA and CDR2 is YSYEKL. Trimming took 2 bases from V and 11 from J, leaving 15 bases between them. There are 14 residues in the CDR3. The CDR3 reads CASSQTHRDEELFF. In nucleotides, the CDR3 is TGCGCCAGCAGCCAAACGCACCGGGACGAAGAGCTGTTTTTT.

This chain links TRBV29-1 with TRBJ2-1, with D possibly being TRBD2 (5 bases). The CDR3 is 17 amino acids. V lost 5 bases and J lost 0, with 20 bases in between. Germline V gene sequence: CDR1 SQVTM, CDR2 ANQGSEA. This chain's CDR3 is CSVLGLEVPSSYNEQFF. The CDR3 region has the DNA TGCAGCGTTTTGGGTTTGGAGGTCCCGAGCTCCTACAATGAGCAGTTCTTC.

This clone was observed a handful of times. The chain has TRBV4-2 and TRBJ2-5; 7 bases align to TRBD2. The junction had 4 bases not matched to a gene; V was cut back by 1 base and J by 2 bases. The CDR3 is made up of 15 amino acids. Germline assignment: CDR1 LGHNA and CDR2 YNFKEQ. CDR3 sequence: CASSQGERDQETQYF. CDR3 nucleotides: TGTGCCAGCAGCCAAGGGGAGCGGGATCAAGAGACCCAGTACTTC.

The chain uses TRBV2 and TRBJ2-3, with D hard to call. V was trimmed by 4 bases and J by 0 bases, leaving 8 bases between them. CDR3 length: 14 amino acids. Germline loops: CDR1 SNHLY, CDR2 FYNNEI. CDR3 protein: CASSGGRSTDTQYF. CDR3 sequence (DNA): TGTGCCAGCAGTGGTGGACGAAGCACAGATACGCAGTATTTT.

This rearrangement joins TRBV6-4 to TRBJ2-3; TRBD2 matches 14 bases. The CDR3 covers 18 residues. CDR1 MRHNA and CDR2 SNTAGT come from the germline V gene. Trimming at V came to 6 bases and at J to 1 base, leaving 9 bases not matched to a gene. The CDR3 DNA is TGTGCCAGCAGCCCAGGACTAGCGGGAGGAGCTGGCACAGATACGCAGTATTTT. Translated, it gives CASSPGLAGGAGTDTQYF.